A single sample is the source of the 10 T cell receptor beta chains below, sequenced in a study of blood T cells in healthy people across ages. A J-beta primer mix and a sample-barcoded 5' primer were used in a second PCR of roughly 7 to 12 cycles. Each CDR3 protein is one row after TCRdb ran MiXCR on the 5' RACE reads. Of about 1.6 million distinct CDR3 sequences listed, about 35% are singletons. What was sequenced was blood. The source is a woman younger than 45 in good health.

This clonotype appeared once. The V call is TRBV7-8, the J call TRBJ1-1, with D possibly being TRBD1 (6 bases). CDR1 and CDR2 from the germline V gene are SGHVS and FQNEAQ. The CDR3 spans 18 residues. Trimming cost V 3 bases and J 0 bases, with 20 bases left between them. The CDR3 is CASSFSRWDTSMNTEAFF. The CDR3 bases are TGTGCCAGCAGCTTCAGCCGGTGGGACACTTCAATGAACACTGAAGCTTTCTTT. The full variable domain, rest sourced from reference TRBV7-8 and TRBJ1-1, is GAGVSQSPRYKVAKRGQDVALRCDPISGHVSLFWYQQALGQGPEFLTYFQNEAQLDKSGLPSDRFFAERPEGSVSTLKIQRTQQEDSAVYLCASSFSRWDTSMNTEAFFGQGTRLTVV.

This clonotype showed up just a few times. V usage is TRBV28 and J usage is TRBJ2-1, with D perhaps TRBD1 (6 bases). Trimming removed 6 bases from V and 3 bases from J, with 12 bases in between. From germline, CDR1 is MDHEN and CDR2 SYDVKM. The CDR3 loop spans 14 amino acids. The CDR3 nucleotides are TGTGCCAGCAGGAGAGGGGGACACTACAATGAGCAGTTCTTC. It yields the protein CASRRGGHYNEQFF.

The CDR3 here is CASSQGERRETQYF. The CDR3 nucleotides are TGCGCCAGCAGCCAAGGAGAACGGAGGGAGACCCAGTACTTC. The chain couples TRBV4-1 to TRBJ2-5, with D tentatively TRBD2 (5 bases). V was clipped by 1 base and J by 5 bases, with 11 bases between them. The germline V gene encodes CDR1 MGHRA and CDR2 YSYEKL. The length of the CDR3 is 14 residues.

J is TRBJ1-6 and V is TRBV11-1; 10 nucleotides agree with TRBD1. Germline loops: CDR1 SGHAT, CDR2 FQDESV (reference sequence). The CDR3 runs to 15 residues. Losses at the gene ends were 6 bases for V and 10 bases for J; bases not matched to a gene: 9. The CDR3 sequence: CASSLTGGSQSPLHF. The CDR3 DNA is TGTGCCAGCAGTCTGACAGGGGGCTCACAGTCACCCCTCCACTTT.

The CDR3 is CASTLGDFPATQYF. The CDR3 nucleotides are TGTGCCAGCACCCTGGGGGACTTCCCAGCTACGCAGTATTTT. This chain uses TRBV6-1 with TRBJ2-3; maybe TRBD2 (6 bases). The germline V and J ends were trimmed by 7 bases and 8 bases, with 19 bases remaining between them. Germline values: CDR1 MNHNS, CDR2 SASEGT. This CDR3 contains 14 residues.

The CDR3 nucleotides read TGCAGTGCCTGGAAGCCCTGGGCAGCGAGCACAGATACGCAGTATTTT. Its protein product is CSAWKPWAASTDTQYF. V and J are TRBV20-1 and TRBJ2-3; D uncertain. The CDR3 has 16 residues. The germline CDR1 and CDR2 sequences are DFQATT and SNEGSKA (reference sequence). V was pared by 6 bases and J by 0 bases, with 19 bases between.

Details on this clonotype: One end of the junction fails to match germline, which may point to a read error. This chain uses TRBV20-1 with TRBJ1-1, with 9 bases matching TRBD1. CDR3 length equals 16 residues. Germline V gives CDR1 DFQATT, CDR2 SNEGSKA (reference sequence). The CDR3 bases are TGCAGTGCCAGAGGACAGGGGCGAACCTTGAACACTGAAGCTTTCTTT. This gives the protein CSARGQGRTLNTEAFF.

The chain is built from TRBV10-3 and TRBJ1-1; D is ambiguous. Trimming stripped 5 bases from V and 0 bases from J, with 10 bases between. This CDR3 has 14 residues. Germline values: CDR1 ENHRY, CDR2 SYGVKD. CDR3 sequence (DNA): TGTGCCATCAGTAGGACGCTCATGAACACTGAAGCTTTCTTT. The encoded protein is CAISRTLMNTEAFF.

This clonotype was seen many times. The CDR3 DNA reads TGTGCCAGCAGCCAAGAAGGGGGATTCAAAAACATTCAGTACTTC. Amino acids: CASSQEGGFKNIQYF. This rearrangement joins TRBV4-2 to TRBJ2-4; a weak D match, TRBD1 (6 bases). Germline values: CDR1 LGHNA, CDR2 YNFKEQ. The CDR3 is 15 amino acids. V lost 0 bases, J lost 3 bases, and 9 bases lay in between.

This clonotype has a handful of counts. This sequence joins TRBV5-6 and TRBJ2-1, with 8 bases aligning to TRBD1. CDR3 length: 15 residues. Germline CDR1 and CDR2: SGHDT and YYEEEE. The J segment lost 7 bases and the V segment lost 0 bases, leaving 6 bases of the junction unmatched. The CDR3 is CASSLGTGRWNEQFF. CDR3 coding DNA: TGTGCCAGCAGCTTGGGGACAGGGCGTTGGAATGAGCAGTTCTTC.